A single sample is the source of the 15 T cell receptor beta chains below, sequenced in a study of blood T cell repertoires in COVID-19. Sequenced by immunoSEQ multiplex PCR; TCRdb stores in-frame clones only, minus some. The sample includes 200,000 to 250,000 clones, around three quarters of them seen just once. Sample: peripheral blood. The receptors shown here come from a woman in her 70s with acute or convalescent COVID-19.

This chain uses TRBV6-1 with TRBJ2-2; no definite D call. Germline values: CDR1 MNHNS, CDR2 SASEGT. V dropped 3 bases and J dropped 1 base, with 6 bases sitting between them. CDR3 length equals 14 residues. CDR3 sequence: CASSDLRNTGELFF. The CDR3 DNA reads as TGTGCCAGCAGTGACCTCAGGAACACCGGGGAGCTGTTTTTT.

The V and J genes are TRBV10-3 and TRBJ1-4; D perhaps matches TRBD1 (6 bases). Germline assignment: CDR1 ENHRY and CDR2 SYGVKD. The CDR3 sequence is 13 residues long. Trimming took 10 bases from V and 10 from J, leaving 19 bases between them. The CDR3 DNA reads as TGTGCCACCCAACAGGGACGCGGTTTAAAACTGTTTTTT. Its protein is CATQQGRGLKLFF.

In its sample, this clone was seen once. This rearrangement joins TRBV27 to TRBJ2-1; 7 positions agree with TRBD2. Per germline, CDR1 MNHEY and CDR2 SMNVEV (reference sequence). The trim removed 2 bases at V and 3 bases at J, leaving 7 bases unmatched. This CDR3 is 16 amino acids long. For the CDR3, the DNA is TGTGCCAGCAGTTTAATCCCTAGCGGAGACTACAATGAGCAGTTCTTC. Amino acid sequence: CASSLIPSGDYNEQFF.

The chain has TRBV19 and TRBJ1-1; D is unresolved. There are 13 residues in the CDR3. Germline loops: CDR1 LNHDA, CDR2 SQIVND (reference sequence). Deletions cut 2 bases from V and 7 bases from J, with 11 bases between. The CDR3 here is CASSISRLHEAFF. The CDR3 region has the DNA TGTGCCAGTAGTATATCCCGACTTCATGAAGCTTTCTTT.

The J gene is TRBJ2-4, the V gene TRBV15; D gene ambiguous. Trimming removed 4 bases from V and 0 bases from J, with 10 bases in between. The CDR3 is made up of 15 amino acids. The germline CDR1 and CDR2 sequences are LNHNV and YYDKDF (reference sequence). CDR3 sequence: CATSTGELAKNIQYF. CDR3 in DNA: TGTGCCACCAGCACTGGAGAACTAGCCAAAAACATTCAGTACTTC.

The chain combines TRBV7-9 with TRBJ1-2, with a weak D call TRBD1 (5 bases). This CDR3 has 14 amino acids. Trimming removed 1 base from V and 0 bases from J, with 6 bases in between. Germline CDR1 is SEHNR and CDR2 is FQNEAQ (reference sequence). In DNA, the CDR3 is TGTGCCAGCAGCTTAGTGACAGCTAACTATGGCTACACCTTC. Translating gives CASSLVTANYGYTF.

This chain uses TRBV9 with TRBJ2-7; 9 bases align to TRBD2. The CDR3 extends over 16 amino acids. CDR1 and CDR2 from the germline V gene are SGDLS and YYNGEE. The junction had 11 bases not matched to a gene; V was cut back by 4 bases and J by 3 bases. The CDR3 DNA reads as TGTGCCAGCAGCTCCAGCGCCCTGACTAGCGGCTACGAGCAGTACTTC. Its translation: CASSSSALTSGYEQYF.

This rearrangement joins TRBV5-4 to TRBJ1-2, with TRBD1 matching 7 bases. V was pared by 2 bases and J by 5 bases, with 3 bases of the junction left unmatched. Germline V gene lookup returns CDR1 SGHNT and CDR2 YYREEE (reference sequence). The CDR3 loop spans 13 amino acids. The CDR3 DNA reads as TGTGCCAGCAGCTTCGACAGGGAATATGGCTACACCTTC. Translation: CASSFDREYGYTF.

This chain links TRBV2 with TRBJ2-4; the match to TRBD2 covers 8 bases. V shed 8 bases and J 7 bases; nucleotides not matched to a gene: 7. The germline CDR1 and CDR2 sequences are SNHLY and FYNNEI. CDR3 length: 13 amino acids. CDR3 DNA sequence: TGTGCCAGCCAGGGCCCGGGGGGGAACATTCAGTACTTC. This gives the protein CASQGPGGNIQYF.

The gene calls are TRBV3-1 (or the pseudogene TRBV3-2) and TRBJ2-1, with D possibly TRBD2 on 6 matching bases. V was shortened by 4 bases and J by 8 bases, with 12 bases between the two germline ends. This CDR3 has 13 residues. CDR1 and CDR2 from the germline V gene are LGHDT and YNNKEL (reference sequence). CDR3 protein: CASSRTTRDEQFF. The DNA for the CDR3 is TGTGCCAGCAGCCGAACGACTAGAGATGAGCAGTTCTTC.

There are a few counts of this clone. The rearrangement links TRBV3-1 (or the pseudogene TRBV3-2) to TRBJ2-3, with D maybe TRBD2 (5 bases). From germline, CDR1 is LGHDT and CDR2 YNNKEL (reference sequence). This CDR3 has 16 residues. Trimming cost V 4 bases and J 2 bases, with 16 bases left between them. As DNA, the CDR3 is TGTGCCAGCAGCCCGATCGGAGGACGAATCACAGATACGCAGTATTTT. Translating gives CASSPIGGRITDTQYF.

CDR3 sequence (DNA): TGCGCCAGCAGCCACCCGGGACTAGCGGGGATCGACAATGAGCAGTTCTTC. Its protein is CASSHPGLAGIDNEQFF. This sequence joins TRBV4-1 and TRBJ2-1; TRBD2 aligns across 13 bases. This CDR3 is built from 17 residues. Germline CDR1 MGHRA, CDR2 YSYEKL. With V trimmed by 3 bases and J by 5 bases, 7 bases remained unmatched.

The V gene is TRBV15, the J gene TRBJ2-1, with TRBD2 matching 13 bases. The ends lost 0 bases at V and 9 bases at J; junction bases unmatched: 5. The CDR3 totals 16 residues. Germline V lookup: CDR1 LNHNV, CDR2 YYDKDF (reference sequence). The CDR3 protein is CATSRELAGGDSEQFF. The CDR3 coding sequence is TGTGCCACCAGCAGAGAACTAGCGGGAGGGGATAGTGAGCAGTTCTTC.

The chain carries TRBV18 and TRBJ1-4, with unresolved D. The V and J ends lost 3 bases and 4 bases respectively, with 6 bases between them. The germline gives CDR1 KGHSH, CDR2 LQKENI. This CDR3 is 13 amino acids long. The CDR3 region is CASSPEGNEKLFF. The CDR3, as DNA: TGTGCCAGCTCACCCGAGGGTAATGAAAAACTGTTTTTT.

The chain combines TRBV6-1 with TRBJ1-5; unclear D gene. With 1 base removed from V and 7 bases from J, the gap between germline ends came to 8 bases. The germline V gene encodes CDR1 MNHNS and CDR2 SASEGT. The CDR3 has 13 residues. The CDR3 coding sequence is TGTGCCAGCAGTGAAGTAGTGAAACAGCCCCAGCATTTT. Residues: CASSEVVKQPQHF.